A selection of T cell receptor beta chains follows, all from one sample in a study of T cell repertoires in cytomegalovirus infection. TCRdb re-derived calls from the reads in MiXCR, one entry per CDR3 protein. The profile shows under 600,000 distinct CDR3 sequences, approximately 17% of them singletons. The specimen sequenced was CD8+ T cells from PBMCs. These receptors all stem from a human donor in good health (CMV status not recorded). Some clones in this sample may be carry-over from other donors' samples. Both conserved end residues are part of each CDR3. A D gene is named only where the DNA matches it firmly. Size is stated for part of the rows, as once, few or many counts, or as a class when the clone is expanded.

d_gene: -; j_gene: TRBJ1-1; v_gene: TRBV27; abundance: few; CDR3aa: CASSSGHTEAFF; CDR3nt: TGTGCCAGCAGTTCGGGTCACACTGAAGCTTTCTTT
d_gene: -; j_gene: TRBJ2-7; v_gene: TRBV28; abundance: few; CDR3aa: CASRETPGPAYEQYF; CDR3nt: TGTGCCAGCAGAGAAACACCGGGACCAGCCTACGAGCAGTACTTC
d_gene: -; j_gene: TRBJ1-3; v_gene: TRBV7-3; abundance: many; CDR3aa: CASSRRAWSYNSTGNTIYF; CDR3nt: TGTGCCAGCAGCCGACGGGCGTGGAGCTACAACTCCACTGGAAACACCATATATTTT
d_gene: -; j_gene: TRBJ2-1; v_gene: TRBV20-1; abundance: -; CDR3aa: CSARGLMWDNEQFF; CDR3nt: TGCAGTGCTAGGGGTTTAATGTGGGACAATGAGCAGTTCTTC
d_gene: -; j_gene: TRBJ1-2; v_gene: TRBV7-2; abundance: many; CDR3aa: CASSLGSANYGYTF; CDR3nt: TGTGCCAGCAGCTTAGGATCAGCTAACTATGGCTACACCTTC
d_gene: -; j_gene: TRBJ1-1; v_gene: TRBV20-1; abundance: -; CDR3aa: CSARLANPGNTEAFF; CDR3nt: TGCAGTGCTAGACTGGCCAACCCCGGGAACACTGAAGCTTTCTTT
d_gene: -; j_gene: TRBJ1-1; v_gene: TRBV5-1; abundance: -; CDR3aa: CASSARGDEAFF; CDR3nt: TGCGCCAGCAGCGCGAGAGGGGATGAAGCTTTCTTT
d_gene: TRBD2; j_gene: TRBJ2-2; v_gene: TRBV10-1; abundance: few; CDR3aa: CASSESSGTSGGWRNTGELFF; CDR3nt: TGCGCCAGCAGTGAGTCCAGCGGGACTAGCGGGGGATGGAGGAACACCGGGGAGCTGTTTTTT
d_gene: -; j_gene: TRBJ2-1; v_gene: TRBV9; abundance: few; CDR3aa: CASGSGHNEQFF; CDR3nt: TGTGCCAGTGGAAGCGGACACAATGAGCAGTTCTTC
d_gene: -; j_gene: TRBJ2-7; v_gene: TRBV7-9; abundance: many; CDR3aa: CASSGQLLPYEQYF; CDR3nt: TGTGCCAGCAGCGGCCAACTCCTCCCCTACGAGCAGTACTTC
d_gene: -; j_gene: TRBJ2-1; v_gene: TRBV6-1; abundance: many; CDR3aa: CASSESGGIRYNEQFF; CDR3nt: TGTGCCAGCAGTGAATCAGGAGGGATTCGCTACAATGAGCAGTTCTTC
d_gene: -; j_gene: TRBJ2-7; v_gene: TRBV15; abundance: -; CDR3aa: CATSRVASRKGEQYF; CDR3nt: TGTGCCACCAGCAGAGTTGCCAGCCGGAAGGGGGAGCAGTACTTC
d_gene: -; j_gene: TRBJ2-3; v_gene: TRBV6-4; abundance: -; CDR3aa: CASSDSKGGADTQYF; CDR3nt: TGTGCCAGCAGTGACTCGAAGGGGGGGGCAGATACGCAGTATTTT
d_gene: -; j_gene: TRBJ2-1; v_gene: TRBV7-9; abundance: -; CDR3aa: CASSRNVGQFF; CDR3nt: TGTGCCAGCAGCCGCAACGTCGGGCAGTTCTTC
d_gene: -; j_gene: TRBJ1-5; v_gene: TRBV20-1; abundance: -; CDR3aa: CSARNSNQPQHF; CDR3nt: TGCAGTGCTAGGAATAGCAATCAGCCCCAGCATTTT
d_gene: -; j_gene: TRBJ1-1; v_gene: TRBV12-3/TRBV12-4; abundance: many; CDR3aa: CASSFGQPRGEAFF; CDR3nt: TGTGCCAGCAGTTTTGGACAGCCGCGGGGTGAAGCTTTCTTT
d_gene: -; j_gene: TRBJ1-5; v_gene: TRBV6-1; abundance: -; CDR3aa: CASSEMRDGHQPQHF; CDR3nt: TGTGCCAGCAGTGAAATGAGGGACGGCCATCAGCCCCAGCATTTT
d_gene: TRBD1; j_gene: TRBJ1-4; v_gene: TRBV7-6; abundance: many; CDR3aa: CASSLVATGGEDEKLFF; CDR3nt: TGTGCCAGCAGCTTAGTCGCCACAGGGGGAGAGGATGAAAAACTGTTTTTT
d_gene: -; j_gene: TRBJ2-7; v_gene: TRBV7-3; abundance: few; CDR3aa: CASSSGDNDEQYF; CDR3nt: TGTGCCAGCAGTTCTGGGGATAACGACGAGCAGTACTTC
d_gene: TRBD1; j_gene: TRBJ2-7; v_gene: TRBV28; abundance: many; CDR3aa: CASSYLDRVYEQYF; CDR3nt: TGTGCCAGCAGCTATCTCGACAGGGTTTACGAGCAGTACTTC
d_gene: -; j_gene: TRBJ2-1; v_gene: TRBV7-9; abundance: many; CDR3aa: CASSLGRGGLSYNEQFF; CDR3nt: TGTGCCAGCAGCTTAGGGAGAGGTGGGCTCTCCTACAATGAGCAGTTCTTC
d_gene: -; j_gene: TRBJ2-7; v_gene: TRBV2; abundance: -; CDR3aa: CASSAGRHYEQYF; CDR3nt: TGTGCCAGCAGCGCGGGACGCCACTACGAGCAGTACTTC
d_gene: TRBD1; j_gene: TRBJ1-6; v_gene: TRBV7-9; abundance: few; CDR3aa: CASSGGTGDSPGNSPLHF; CDR3nt: TGTGCCAGCAGCGGCGGGACAGGTGACTCCCCGGGGAATTCACCCCTCCACTTT
d_gene: TRBD2; j_gene: TRBJ2-1; v_gene: TRBV4-1; abundance: many; CDR3aa: CASSQGKLAPYNEQFF; CDR3nt: TGCGCCAGCAGCCAAGGAAAACTAGCGCCCTACAATGAGCAGTTCTTC
d_gene: -; j_gene: TRBJ1-2; v_gene: TRBV2; abundance: few; CDR3aa: CASSGIRDGFYGYTF; CDR3nt: TGTGCCAGCAGTGGAATACGGGACGGCTTCTATGGCTACACCTTC
d_gene: TRBD1; j_gene: TRBJ2-1; v_gene: TRBV28; abundance: few; CDR3aa: CATWGQGSSNEQFF; CDR3nt: TGTGCCACCTGGGGACAGGGGAGTAGCAATGAGCAGTTCTTC
d_gene: -; j_gene: TRBJ2-7; v_gene: TRBV6-5; abundance: many; CDR3aa: CASRFGTHATYEQYF; CDR3nt: TGTGCCAGCAGGTTCGGGACCCATGCAACCTACGAGCAGTACTTC
d_gene: TRBD1; j_gene: TRBJ2-7; v_gene: TRBV5-5; abundance: -; CDR3aa: CASSLPGTGTYEQYF; CDR3nt: TGTGCCAGCAGCCTGCCCGGGACAGGGACTTACGAGCAGTACTTC
d_gene: -; j_gene: TRBJ1-5; v_gene: TRBV4-1; abundance: few; CDR3aa: CASSQDWVSNQPQHF; CDR3nt: TGCGCCAGCAGCCAAGATTGGGTAAGCAATCAGCCCCAGCATTTT
d_gene: -; j_gene: TRBJ1-2; v_gene: TRBV29-1; abundance: -; CDR3aa: CSVGTRGPYGYTF; CDR3nt: TGCAGCGTTGGGACCCGGGGACCCTATGGCTACACCTTC
d_gene: -; j_gene: TRBJ1-6; v_gene: TRBV7-6; abundance: many; CDR3aa: CASSFGIGTGENSPLHF; CDR3nt: TGTGCCAGCAGCTTTGGGATCGGGACGGGTGAGAATTCACCCCTCCACTTT
d_gene: -; j_gene: TRBJ2-7; v_gene: TRBV6-1; abundance: many; CDR3aa: CASSTRDQSSYEQYF; CDR3nt: TGTGCCAGCAGTACTCGGGACCAAAGCTCCTACGAGCAGTACTTC
d_gene: -; j_gene: TRBJ1-5; v_gene: TRBV7-6; abundance: many; CDR3aa: CASSPGSGGNQPQHF; CDR3nt: TGTGCCAGCAGCCCAGGGTCCGGGGGGAATCAGCCCCAGCATTTT
d_gene: -; j_gene: TRBJ2-5; v_gene: TRBV12-3/TRBV12-4; abundance: many; CDR3aa: CASSLGAAQETQYF; CDR3nt: TGTGCCAGCAGTTTAGGAGCGGCCCAAGAGACCCAGTACTTC
d_gene: -; j_gene: TRBJ2-1; v_gene: TRBV6-6; abundance: many; CDR3aa: CASSVLGNEQFF; CDR3nt: TGTGCCAGCAGTGTACTCGGGAATGAGCAGTTCTTC
d_gene: TRBD2; j_gene: TRBJ2-3; v_gene: TRBV7-8; abundance: many; CDR3aa: CASSFSGLTDTQYF; CDR3nt: TGTGCCAGCAGCTTTTCGGGACTAACAGATACGCAGTATTTT
d_gene: -; j_gene: TRBJ2-1; v_gene: TRBV5-5; abundance: many; CDR3aa: CASSLKSGEQFF; CDR3nt: TGTGCCAGCAGCTTAAAGAGCGGAGAGCAGTTCTTC